This T cell receptor beta chain was observed in a study of T cells after yellow fever vaccination. Study-level findings and limits: A weaker secondary response peaked on day 5, the primary on day 15. Of the clonotypes, a small share occurred in both CD4 and CD8 compartments. The booster response re-showed most primary clones: approximately 97% CD4, approximately 90% CD8.

There are a few counts of this clonotype. What it binds is not known. Via MiXCR, TCRdb re-called the 5' RACE reads, giving one row per CDR3 protein. This sample has hundreds of thousands of distinct CDR3 sequences, with around 20% found just once. Trimming stripped 6 bases from V and 2 bases from J, with 25 bases between. Germline V lookup: CDR1 DFQATT, CDR2 SNEGSKA (reference sequence). The CDR3 loop spans 17 amino acids. The sequence was collected from a man between 18 and 29 years old who received the YFV17D yellow fever vaccine. The chain has TRBV20-1 and TRBJ2-5, with D perhaps being TRBD1 or TRBD2 (5 bases each). The sequencing used PBMCs, collected before the yellow fever booster vaccination. Here the CDR3 DNA reads TGCAGTGCCCGCATGGGTCCGGGGCTCAGGATTCAAGAGACCCAGTACTTC. Protein: CSARMGPGLRIQETQYF.